Listed here is a single TCR beta chain. This sample was taken from a study of blood T cell repertoires in COVID-19. Study-wide context: The origin of the acute and convalescent COVID-19 samples was the United States, Italy and Spain. Sample material is recorded as cDNA or gDNA derived from T cells, B-cell-depleted T cells, or PBMCs.

In the source study's methods: Reference gene primers were amplified, and this amplification served to estimate nucleated cell counts. Data came from immunoSEQ multiplex PCR; TCRdb stores just in-frame clones and leaves some out. D and trimming were read from the DNA, whereas the V and J calls and clone size are those reported in that table. This table has tens of thousands of clones, approximately 87% appearing once. CDR3 length equals 12 residues. V lost 3 bases to trimming and J lost 10 bases, with 7 bases between them. This TCR came from a human donor in a cohort sampled during active COVID-19. The chain links TRBV12-3 or TRBV12-4 to TRBJ1-6, with D unresolved. Specimen: peripheral blood. The CDR3 is CASSFSGSPLHF. CDR3 coding DNA: TGTGCCAGCAGTTTTTCGGGGTCACCCCTCCACTTT.